These T cell receptor beta chains were read from a single sample in a study of T cells in Graves' hyperthyroidism and ophthalmopathy. TCRdb used MiXCR to reprocess the multiplex PCR reads, holding one entry per CDR3 protein. The sample includes a few hundred thousand distinct CDR3 sequences, around 42% seen only once; the top ten take roughly 19%. The sample was peripheral blood or thyroid tissue (not recorded which). The receptors come from an adult woman with Graves' disease, either hyperthyroidism or ophthalmopathy (not recorded which). CDR3s include the opening cysteine and the closing phenylalanine or tryptophan. The D gene is left open where the match is weak.

TRBV9	TRBJ1-2	-	CASSVEGTYYGYTF
TRBV7-2	TRBJ2-5	TRBD1	CASNRDRQETQYF
TRBV3-1	TRBJ1-1	-	CASSQVQMNTEAFF
TRBV7-3	TRBJ2-2	-	CASSLIPVGAGNTGELFF
TRBV7-2	TRBJ2-5	-	CASSLLVGAPGQETQYF
TRBV7-9	TRBJ2-7	-	CASSLVSDYYYEQYF
TRBV11-2	TRBJ2-2	TRBD2	CASSSQWGLAGEQFF
TRBV9	TRBJ2-7	TRBD1	CASSVETGGGRDF
TRBV24-1	TRBJ2-2	TRBD1	CATSEGQGATGELFF
TRBV3-1	TRBJ1-1	-	CASSPPDGLNTEAFF
TRBV6-2/TRBV6-3	TRBJ1-6	-	CASKSSYNSPLHF
TRBV14	TRBJ1-2	-	CASSQTGMGYGYTF
TRBV7-2	TRBJ1-2	-	CASSFRGAYYGYTF
TRBV5-1	TRBJ1-1	-	CASSFLSGSGTEAFF
TRBV5-1	TRBJ1-1	-	CASSAGPGATEAFF